This TCR beta chain was identified in a study of T cells in Graves' hyperthyroidism and ophthalmopathy. Broader study findings: Ophthalmopathy cases were set apart from stable hyperthyroidism by a 13 V-J model.

The germline V gene encodes CDR1 SGHTA and CDR2 FQGNSA. V was trimmed by 1 base and J by 4 bases, leaving 7 bases between them. This CDR3 has 13 residues. This clonotype was found many times. Its antigen remains unknown. From RNA transcripts, TCR beta CDR3 regions were amplified. First-round RT-PCR with HTBI primers amplified the TCR CDR3 region. TCRdb redid the calling of the multiplex PCR reads with MiXCR, one entry per CDR3 protein. The data show around 600,000 distinct CDR3 sequences, with 14% seen just once and less than 9% held by the top ten. The sequencing sample was made of blood. This sequence joins TRBV7-2 and TRBJ1-2; D call uncertain. This receptor was taken from a woman younger than 35 with Graves' ophthalmopathy. The chain's CDR3 is CASSLVLTYGYTF. CDR3 DNA: TGTGCCAGCAGCTTAGTGTTGACCTATGGCTACACCTTC.